These 23 T cell receptor beta chains share one sample of origin, sequenced in a study of PD-1 blockade in classical Hodgkin lymphoma. This table comes from immunoSEQ multiplex PCR, and its TCRdb copy is limited to in-frame clones, with some not included. The sample has some 22,000 clones; about four fifths are singletons. No patient escaped relapse after autologous stem cell transplantation, and brentuximab vedotin exposure varied. The input for sequencing was peripheral blood mononuclear cells (PBMCs), taken before the second cycle of nivolumab. These receptors were obtained from a human donor with classical Hodgkin lymphoma.

CDR3 nucleotides: TGCGCCACCTCCACTGGGGGGGATGAGCAGTTCTTC. Protein sequence: CATSTGGDEQFF. The chain employs TRBV10-2 and TRBJ2-1; 7 bases are a match to TRBD2. The CDR3 totals 12 residues. Germline values: CDR1 WSHSY, CDR2 SAAADI. Losses at the gene ends were 10 bases for V and 8 bases for J; bases not matched to a gene: 8.

The chain recombines TRBV9 with TRBJ2-7; D is possibly TRBD1 or TRBD2 (5 bases each). V was cut by 5 bases and J by 2 bases, with 14 bases left in between. The CDR3 contains 14 residues. Germline CDR1 reads SGDLS; CDR2 reads YYNGEE. CDR3 nucleotides: TGTGCCAGCAGTCGAGGGACGGTGACCTACGAGCAGTACTTC. This gives the protein CASSRGTVTYEQYF.

This clone has only a few counts. The J gene is TRBJ2-7, the V gene TRBV25-1; the match to TRBD1 covers 8 bases. The CDR3 consists of 14 residues. V lost 7 bases and J lost 7; bases outside the gene matches: 12. Germline assignment: CDR1 MGHDK and CDR2 SYGVNS. The CDR3 nucleotides are TGTGCCAGCATTAGGACAGGGACGTCGGGTGAGCAGTACTTC. Translated, it gives CASIRTGTSGEQYF.

The rearrangement links TRBV7-8 to TRBJ2-1, with D unresolved. This CDR3 contains 14 residues. Germline CDR1 is SGHVS and CDR2 is FQNEAQ. V was pared by 6 bases and J by 1 base, with 10 bases between. CDR3: CASRRTSSYNEQFF. In DNA form, the CDR3 reads TGTGCCAGCAGGAGGACGAGTTCCTACAATGAGCAGTTCTTC.

In nucleotides, the CDR3 is TGTGCCAGCAGTTCAATCCCGGGACAGGGTTCGGGGACTGAAGCTTTCTTT. This sequence encodes CASSSIPGQGSGTEAFF. The V and J genes are TRBV27 and TRBJ1-1, with TRBD1 matching 9 bases. Germline lookup yields CDR1 MNHEY and CDR2 SMNVEV (reference sequence). This CDR3 is built from 17 residues. V shed 4 bases, J shed 5 bases, and the junction held 14 bases outside the gene matches.

The chain carries TRBV5-4 and TRBJ1-1, with a possible D match to TRBD1 (6 bases). CDR1 is SGHNT, CDR2 YYREEE, per germline (reference sequence). The CDR3 loop spans 15 amino acids. Trimming left V 2 bases short and J 2 bases short, with 13 bases between. The CDR3 spells CASSFPGHVNTEAFF. CDR3 bases: TGTGCCAGCAGCTTCCCGGGACACGTTAACACTGAAGCTTTCTTT.

The chain uses TRBV4-1 and TRBJ1-2; D is ambiguous. This CDR3 is 15 amino acids long. In germline, CDR1 is MGHRA, CDR2 YSYEKL. Trimming cost V 0 bases and J 1 base, with 9 bases left between them. CDR3 region: CASSQEYTFNYGYTF. CDR3 DNA: TGCGCCAGCAGCCAAGAGTACACTTTTAACTATGGCTACACCTTC.

This clone is judged medium-sized. The chain links TRBV18 to TRBJ2-7; weak D call: TRBD1 (6 bases). The V and J ends lost 2 bases and 0 bases respectively, with 17 bases between them. The germline gives CDR1 KGHSH, CDR2 LQKENI. The CDR3 consists of 17 residues. This CDR3 reads CASSPGRGRTSSYEQYF. The CDR3 nucleotides read TGTGCCAGCTCACCAGGCAGGGGCCGCACAAGCTCCTACGAGCAGTACTTC. Full variable domain (rest looked up from reference TRBV18 and TRBJ2-7): NAGVMQNPRHLVRRRGQEARLRCSPMKGHSHVYWYRQLPEEGLKFMVYLQKENIIDESGMPKERFSAEFPKEGPSILRIQQVVRGDSAAYFCASSPGRGRTSSYEQYFGPGTRLTVT.

This clone was picked up a small number of times. The V call is TRBV25-1, the J call TRBJ1-1, with a possible D match to TRBD1 (6 bases). Germline CDR1 and CDR2: MGHDK and SYGVNS. The CDR3 runs 14 residues. Between the trimmed V and J ends, which lost 3 bases and 4 bases, there was a span of 12 bases. CDR3: CASSERQDPTEAFF. Here the CDR3 DNA reads TGTGCCAGCAGTGAGAGACAGGACCCCACTGAAGCTTTCTTT.

V and J are TRBV7-9 and TRBJ2-3; 12 positions agree with TRBD2. This CDR3 is built from 18 residues. J lost 0 bases, V lost 0 bases, and 4 bases had no gene match. Per the germline V gene, CDR1 is SEHNR and CDR2 is FQNEAQ (reference sequence). DNA of the CDR3: TGTGCCAGCAGCTTAGCGCAACTAGCGGGAGGTAGCACAGATACGCAGTATTTT. Protein product: CASSLAQLAGGSTDTQYF. Drawing the rest from reference TRBV7-9 and TRBJ2-3, the complete variable domain is DTGVSQNPRHKITKRGQNVTFRCDPISEHNRLYWYRQTLGQGPEFLTYFQNEAQLEKSRLLSDRFSAERPKGSFSTLEIQRTEQGDSAMYLCASSLAQLAGGSTDTQYFGPGTRLTVL.

The chain is built from TRBV29-1 and TRBJ1-1, with 9 bases fitting TRBD1. CDR3 size: 13 residues. Germline CDR1 is SQVTM and CDR2 is ANQGSEA. V shed 4 bases, J shed 5 bases, and the junction held 5 bases outside the gene matches. The CDR3 loop reads CSVGTGVSTEAFF. The CDR3 DNA is TGCAGCGTTGGGACAGGGGTTTCGACTGAAGCTTTCTTT. The entire variable domain, with the rest obtained from reference TRBV29-1 and TRBJ1-1, is as follows: SAVISQKPSRDICQRGTSLTIQCQVDSQVTMMFWYRQQPGQSLTLIATANQGSEATYESGFVIDKFPISRPNLTFSTLTVSNMSPEDSSIYLCSVGTGVSTEAFFGQGTRLTVV.

A few counts support this clone. The chain couples TRBV10-3 to TRBJ1-2, with TRBD1 matching over 8 bases. This CDR3 has 15 amino acids. Germline CDR1 is ENHRY and CDR2 is SYGVKD. V was clipped by 3 bases and J by 0 bases; unmatched bases: 3. The CDR3 nucleotides are TGTGCCATCAGTGACGGGACAGGTTCTAACTATGGCTACACCTTC. Its protein is CAISDGTGSNYGYTF.

The chain couples TRBV4-3 to TRBJ2-1; 13 nucleotides match TRBD2. The CDR3 length is 16 residues. CDR1 and CDR2 (germline): LGHNA, YSLEER. V shed 4 bases, J shed 4 bases, and the junction held 4 bases outside the gene matches. The CDR3 spells CASSPGTSGDYNEQFF. In DNA, the CDR3 is TGCGCCAGCAGCCCAGGGACTAGCGGGGATTACAATGAGCAGTTCTTC.

The rearrangement links TRBV25-1 to TRBJ1-1, with D uncertain. The length of the CDR3 is 18 residues. The germline V gene encodes CDR1 MGHDK and CDR2 SYGVNS. V was pared by 2 bases and J by 0 bases, with 19 bases between. CDR3 nucleotide sequence: TGTGCCAGCAGTGAACCCTCAGTGGGAGTTTACATGAACACTGAAGCTTTCTTT. It is translated as CASSEPSVGVYMNTEAFF.

This clone was detected only once. The V gene is TRBV6-1, the J gene TRBJ1-2; TRBD1 matches at 7 bases. This CDR3 is built from 14 residues. V trimming: 6 bases; J trimming: 8 bases; junction bases outside the gene matches: 12. Germline-derived CDR1 and CDR2 are MNHNS and SASEGT. CDR3 in amino acids: CASRVPGTAAGYTF. The CDR3 nucleotides read TGTGCCAGCAGGGTCCCCGGGACAGCCGCCGGCTACACCTTC.

The rearrangement uses TRBV27 and TRBJ2-1; D remains unclear. This CDR3 spans 13 amino acids. Germline CDR1 MNHEY, CDR2 SMNVEV (reference sequence). V dropped 1 base and J dropped 9 bases, with 10 bases sitting between them. CDR3 bases: TGTGCCAGCAGTTTATGGGCCGGCTTTGAGCAGTTCTTC. This translates into CASSLWAGFEQFF.

This clone appeared once. The V and J genes are TRBV19 and TRBJ2-1, with unresolved D. Germline V gene data show CDR1 as LNHDA and CDR2 as SQIVND (reference sequence). V was shortened by 6 bases and J by 0 bases, with 21 bases between the two germline ends. The CDR3 sequence is 18 residues long. CDR3 sequence reads: CASSRAPGWANSYNEQFF. CDR3 nucleotides: TGTGCCAGTAGCCGGGCCCCTGGTTGGGCGAACTCCTACAATGAGCAGTTCTTC.

The chain combines TRBV4-3 with TRBJ2-1; 8 bases are a match to TRBD2. This CDR3 has 15 amino acids. CDR1 is LGHNA and CDR2 is YSLEER in the germline V gene. J lost 4 bases, V lost 6 bases, and 8 bases had no gene match. CDR3 region: CASRPGTRNYNEQFF. The CDR3 DNA sequence: TGCGCCAGCAGACCCGGGACTAGGAATTACAATGAGCAGTTCTTC.

This clone was detected only once. The chain combines TRBV4-2 with TRBJ1-1; 8 bases agree with TRBD1. The CDR3 totals 14 residues. The germline gives CDR1 LGHNA, CDR2 YNFKEQ. With 4 bases clipped from V and 3 bases from J, the junction kept 4 bases outside the gene matches. CDR3 amino acids: CASSRGQEYTEAFF. The CDR3 coding sequence is TGTGCCAGCAGCCGGGGACAGGAGTACACTGAAGCTTTCTTT.

The chain is built from TRBV4-1 and TRBJ2-5; no clear D. Trimming removed 4 bases at V and 5 bases at J, with 17 bases between. In germline, CDR1 is MGHRA, CDR2 YSYEKL. This CDR3 contains 15 residues. Here the CDR3 reads CASSPTTSSRETQYF. The CDR3 DNA reads TGCGCCAGCAGCCCGACGACCTCCTCAAGGGAGACCCAGTACTTC.

In this sample, this clone turned up once. An end of the junction differs from the germline gene, which may be a read error. This chain links TRBV7-2 with TRBJ2-5, with TRBD1 identical over 10 bases. The CDR3 totals 13 residues. The germline V gene encodes CDR1 SGHTA and CDR2 FQGNSA. The CDR3 DNA is TGTGCCAGCAGCTCAACCCGGGACAGGGGCTTGAACTTC. Residues: CASSSTRDRGLNF.

The chain has TRBV9 and TRBJ2-1; 8 bases are a match to TRBD1. Per germline, CDR1 SGDLS and CDR2 YYNGEE. The CDR3 contains 15 residues. V was clipped by 6 bases and J by 4 bases; unmatched bases: 9. The CDR3 coding sequence is TGTGCCAGCACCCAGGGGGCGGTTGCTTACAATGAGCAGTTCTTC. This translates into CASTQGAVAYNEQFF.

This chain uses TRBV28 with TRBJ1-5, with 8 bases fitting TRBD1. The CDR3 is 17 residues long. CDR1 is MDHEN and CDR2 is SYDVKM in the germline V gene. V gave up 4 bases and J gave up 5 bases; unmatched junction bases: 13. Here the CDR3 DNA reads TGTGCCAGCAGTTCGCCGCCTGGACAGGGTGATTATCAGCCCCAGCATTTT. Its translation: CASSSPPGQGDYQPQHF.